This is a list of T cell receptor beta chains from one sample in a study of early T cells in non-severe SARS-CoV-2 infection. A single record per CDR3 protein comes from TCRdb applying MiXCR to the 5' RACE reads. The sample comprises 60,000 to 75,000 distinct CDR3 sequences, 8% to 10% of which are singletons, and about a sixth rests with the top ten. The material was whole blood, obtained at baseline. The origin of the receptors is an adult who was a healthcare worker with PCR-confirmed SARS-CoV-2 infection or an uninfected control (not recorded which). Both conserved end residues are part of each CDR3. D genes are given only for firm matches. The size field is filled for only some rows; it gives once, few, many or a size class.

j_gene: TRBJ2-2; d_gene: TRBD2; v_gene: TRBV12-3/TRBV12-4; abundance: -; CDR3nt: TGTGCCAGCAGCTCAGCGGGGACTTCACTCACCGGGGAGCTGTTTTTT; CDR3aa: CASSSAGTSLTGELFF
j_gene: TRBJ1-3; d_gene: -; v_gene: TRBV5-6; abundance: -; CDR3nt: TGTGCCAGCAGCTTTGGGGGAAACACCATATATTTT; CDR3aa: CASSFGGNTIYF
j_gene: TRBJ2-1; d_gene: TRBD1; v_gene: TRBV20-1; abundance: -; CDR3nt: TGCAGTGCTCCACCGGACAGGGGGTTATACAATGAGCAGTTCTTC; CDR3aa: CSAPPDRGLYNEQFF
j_gene: TRBJ1-1; d_gene: -; v_gene: TRBV3-1; abundance: few; CDR3nt: TGTGCCAGCAGCCACATGCCCGATCACACTGAAGCTTTCTTT; CDR3aa: CASSHMPDHTEAFF
j_gene: TRBJ2-6; d_gene: -; v_gene: TRBV5-1; abundance: many; CDR3nt: TGCGCCAGCAGCGTTTGGTCGGCTGGGGCCAACGTCCTGACTTTC; CDR3aa: CASSVWSAGANVLTF
j_gene: TRBJ1-5; d_gene: -; v_gene: TRBV28; abundance: -; CDR3nt: TGTGCCAGCACTCCCTGGGGGGGGCACGGAAACAATCAGCCCCAGCATTTT; CDR3aa: CASTPWGGHGNNQPQHF
j_gene: TRBJ2-1; d_gene: TRBD2; v_gene: TRBV5-1; abundance: many; CDR3nt: TGCGCCAGCAGCCGGTGGACTAGCCGGGGACACAATGAGCAGTTCTTC; CDR3aa: CASSRWTSRGHNEQFF
j_gene: TRBJ2-1; d_gene: -; v_gene: TRBV6-2/TRBV6-3; abundance: few; CDR3nt: TGTGCCAGCAGACTCACCGGGTCGAGGGATGAGCAGTTCTTC; CDR3aa: CASRLTGSRDEQFF
j_gene: TRBJ2-3; d_gene: TRBD2; v_gene: TRBV7-3; abundance: -; CDR3nt: TGTGCCAGCAGCGCGCGGGACGCGGGGGGTGGGCAGTATTTT; CDR3aa: CASSARDAGGGQYF
j_gene: TRBJ2-7; d_gene: TRBD1; v_gene: TRBV28; abundance: many; CDR3nt: TGTGCCAGCAGGCGACGACAGGGAGTCAGTGACTACGAGCAGTACTTC; CDR3aa: CASRRRQGVSDYEQYF
j_gene: TRBJ2-5; d_gene: -; v_gene: TRBV7-2; abundance: few; CDR3nt: TGTGCCAGCAGCTTAGCGACAGGTTTGCAGGAGACCCAGTACTTC; CDR3aa: CASSLATGLQETQYF
j_gene: TRBJ1-1; d_gene: TRBD1; v_gene: TRBV20-1; abundance: -; CDR3nt: TGCAGTGCTACCGGGACAGTGAACACTGAAGCTTTCTTT; CDR3aa: CSATGTVNTEAFF
j_gene: TRBJ2-1; d_gene: TRBD1; v_gene: TRBV7-7; abundance: many; CDR3nt: TGTGCTAGCAGTGATAGGCCGGGACAGGGGGCGAATGAGCAGTTCTTC; CDR3aa: CASSDRPGQGANEQFF
j_gene: TRBJ1-6; d_gene: -; v_gene: TRBV2; abundance: -; CDR3nt: TGTGCCAGCAGAATCGAGGGGAGCGCCTATAATTCACCCCTCCACTTT; CDR3aa: CASRIEGSAYNSPLHF
j_gene: TRBJ2-7; d_gene: -; v_gene: TRBV5-1; abundance: few; CDR3nt: TGCGCCAGTTCCCTTTATAACGGGAACTACGAGCAGTACTTC; CDR3aa: CASSLYNGNYEQYF
j_gene: TRBJ2-7; d_gene: -; v_gene: TRBV27; abundance: many; CDR3nt: TGTGCCAGCAGTTTAGACGAAGGGGCCGAGCAGTACTTC; CDR3aa: CASSLDEGAEQYF
j_gene: TRBJ2-5; d_gene: -; v_gene: TRBV7-2; abundance: -; CDR3nt: TGTGCCAGCAGCGGGGTGTCAAGACTCTTAGAGACCCAGTACTTC; CDR3aa: CASSGVSRLLETQYF
j_gene: TRBJ1-6; d_gene: -; v_gene: TRBV6-5; abundance: -; CDR3nt: TGTGCCAGCAGTCTCTCGGGACTACATAATTCACCCCTCCACTTT; CDR3aa: CASSLSGLHNSPLHF
j_gene: TRBJ2-3; d_gene: TRBD2; v_gene: TRBV4-3; abundance: many; CDR3nt: TGCGCCAGCAGCCAAGCTCCTAGCGGGTTTAGCACAGATACGCAGTATTTT; CDR3aa: CASSQAPSGFSTDTQYF
j_gene: TRBJ2-4; d_gene: -; v_gene: TRBV29-1; abundance: many; CDR3nt: TGCAGCGCGACAGGCGCCGAAAACATTCAGTACTTC; CDR3aa: CSATGAENIQYF
j_gene: TRBJ1-1; d_gene: TRBD1; v_gene: TRBV7-9; abundance: many; CDR3nt: TGTGCCAGCAGCTACCGGGACAGGGGGTACACTGAAGCTTTCTTT; CDR3aa: CASSYRDRGYTEAFF
j_gene: TRBJ2-7; d_gene: TRBD1; v_gene: TRBV29-1; abundance: -; CDR3nt: TGCAGCGCTCGACAGGGCACCTCCTACGAGCAGTACTTC; CDR3aa: CSARQGTSYEQYF
j_gene: TRBJ2-3; d_gene: -; v_gene: TRBV5-1; abundance: -; CDR3nt: TGCGCCAGCAGCTTGGCAGATACGCAGTATTTT; CDR3aa: CASSLADTQYF
j_gene: TRBJ2-1; d_gene: TRBD2; v_gene: TRBV24-1; abundance: -; CDR3nt: TGTGCCACCGCAGCGGGAGACAATGAGCAGTTCTTC; CDR3aa: CATAAGDNEQFF
j_gene: TRBJ2-1; d_gene: TRBD2; v_gene: TRBV6-6; abundance: many; CDR3nt: TGTGCCAGCAGCCGTCCCGGGACTAGCGGGAGGCCCAATGAGCAGTTCTTC; CDR3aa: CASSRPGTSGRPNEQFF
j_gene: TRBJ2-2; d_gene: TRBD1; v_gene: TRBV24-1; abundance: -; CDR3nt: TGTGCCACCAGTGATTTTTCGACAGGGCGAACCGGGGAGCTGTTTTTT; CDR3aa: CATSDFSTGRTGELFF
j_gene: TRBJ2-5; d_gene: TRBD1; v_gene: TRBV5-6; abundance: many; CDR3nt: TGTGCCAGCACCATGCCCGGGACAGGGGGTTTAGAGACCCAGTACTTC; CDR3aa: CASTMPGTGGLETQYF
j_gene: TRBJ2-7; d_gene: TRBD1; v_gene: TRBV7-9; abundance: many; CDR3nt: TGTGCCAGCAATCTAGGGGACAGGGTCACCTACGAGCAGTACTTC; CDR3aa: CASNLGDRVTYEQYF
j_gene: TRBJ1-2; d_gene: -; v_gene: TRBV5-1; abundance: -; CDR3nt: TGCGCCAGCAGCTTGGCCGACAGCTATAACGGCTACACCTTC; CDR3aa: CASSLADSYNGYTF
j_gene: TRBJ1-1; d_gene: -; v_gene: TRBV5-5; abundance: few; CDR3nt: TGTGCCAGCAGCACCAGACCGAACACTGAAGCTTTCTTT; CDR3aa: CASSTRPNTEAFF
j_gene: TRBJ1-1; d_gene: -; v_gene: TRBV12-3/TRBV12-4; abundance: -; CDR3nt: TGTGCCAGCAGGGCACGACGCCTCGTGGATGCTTTCTTT; CDR3aa: CASRARRLVDAFF
j_gene: TRBJ2-7; d_gene: TRBD1; v_gene: TRBV3-1; abundance: -; CDR3nt: TGTGCCAGCAGCCAAGATTATCCGGGACAGGCGGCCTACGAGCAGTACTTC; CDR3aa: CASSQDYPGQAAYEQYF
j_gene: TRBJ2-4; d_gene: -; v_gene: TRBV12-3/TRBV12-4; abundance: -; CDR3nt: TGTGCCAGCACCAAATCCGGTTCGGGGATTCAGTACTTC; CDR3aa: CASTKSGSGIQYF
j_gene: TRBJ1-1; d_gene: TRBD1; v_gene: TRBV12-3/TRBV12-4; abundance: many; CDR3nt: TGTGCCAGCAGTGGGGGACAGGTGAACACTGAAGCTTTCTTT; CDR3aa: CASSGGQVNTEAFF
j_gene: TRBJ1-2; d_gene: -; v_gene: TRBV28; abundance: few; CDR3nt: TGTGCCAGCAGTTTACCTCCCGGGACGGCCTATGGCTACACCTTC; CDR3aa: CASSLPPGTAYGYTF